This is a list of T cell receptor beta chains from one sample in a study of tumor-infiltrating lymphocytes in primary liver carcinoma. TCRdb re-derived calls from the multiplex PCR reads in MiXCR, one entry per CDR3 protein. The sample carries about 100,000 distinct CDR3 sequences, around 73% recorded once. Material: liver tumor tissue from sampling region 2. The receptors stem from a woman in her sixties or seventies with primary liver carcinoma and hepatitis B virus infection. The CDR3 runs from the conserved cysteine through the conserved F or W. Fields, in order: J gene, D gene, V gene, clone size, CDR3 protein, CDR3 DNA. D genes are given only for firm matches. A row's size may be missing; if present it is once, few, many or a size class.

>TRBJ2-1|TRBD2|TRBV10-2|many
CASSGLAEYNEQFF
TGCGCCAGCAGTGGCCTAGCGGAATACAATGAGCAGTTCTTC
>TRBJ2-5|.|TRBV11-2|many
CASSRRWTDLRETQYF
TGTGCCAGCAGCCGCCGGTGGACAGACCTGCGCGAGACCCAGTACTTC
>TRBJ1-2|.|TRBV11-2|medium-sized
CASSFQDSYGYTF
TGTGCCAGCAGCTTTCAGGATAGCTATGGCTACACCTTC
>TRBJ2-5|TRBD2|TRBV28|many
CASSISGKWRETQYF
TGTGCCAGCAGTATTAGCGGGAAATGGCGGGAGACCCAGTACTTC
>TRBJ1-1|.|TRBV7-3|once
CVSSSTKNTEAFF
TGTGTCAGCAGCTCCACTAAGAACACTGAAGCTTTCTTT
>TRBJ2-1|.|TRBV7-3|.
CASSSEAADYNEQFF
TGTGCCAGCAGCTCCGAAGCAGCGGATTACAATGAGCAGTTCTTC
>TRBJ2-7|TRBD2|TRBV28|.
CASSLRTSGTRIYEQYF
TGTGCCAGCAGTTTGAGGACTAGCGGGACGAGAATCTACGAGCAGTACTTC
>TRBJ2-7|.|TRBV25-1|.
CASSEDGGPTSSYEQYF
TGTGCCAGCAGTGAAGACGGTGGGCCGACCAGCTCCTACGAGCAGTACTTC
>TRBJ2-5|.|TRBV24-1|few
CATSDLDHRETQYF
TGTGCCACCAGTGATTTAGACCACAGGGAGACCCAGTACTTC
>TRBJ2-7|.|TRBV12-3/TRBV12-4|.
CASGLGPVLSYEQYF
TGTGCCAGCGGCTTAGGTCCCGTCCTCTCCTACGAGCAGTACTTC
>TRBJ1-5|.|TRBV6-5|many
CASSRVRDYNQPQHF
TGTGCCAGCAGTCGCGTACGGGACTACAATCAGCCCCAGCATTTT
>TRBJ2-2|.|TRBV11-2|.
CASSLHRTGELSF
TGTGCTAGCAGCTTACATAGGACTGGGGAGCTGTCTTTT
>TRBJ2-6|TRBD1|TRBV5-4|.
CASSSTNRDRGLVRANVLTF
TGTGCCAGCAGCTCTACGAACCGGGACAGGGGGCTGGTGAGGGCCAACGTCCTGACTTTC
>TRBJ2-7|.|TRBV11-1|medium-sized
CASSSPRSQGSYEQYF
TGTGCCAGCAGCTCCCCCCGGTCCCAGGGTTCCTACGAGCAGTACTTC
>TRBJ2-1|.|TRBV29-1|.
CSAGRGFNYNEQFF
TGCAGTGCCGGCAGGGGTTTTAACTACAATGAGCAGTTCTTC
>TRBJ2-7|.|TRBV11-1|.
CSSSNSPGRRIYEQYF
TGTTCCAGCAGCAACTCCCCAGGACGGAGAATCTACGAGCAGTACTTC
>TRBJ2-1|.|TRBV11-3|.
CISSLGRGRITYNEQFF
TGTATCAGCAGCTTGGGAAGGGGTCGTATAACCTACAATGAGCAGTTCTTC
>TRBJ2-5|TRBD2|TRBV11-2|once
CASSFTGGRAQYF
TGTGCCAGCAGCTTCACGGGAGGCAGGGCCCAGTACTTC
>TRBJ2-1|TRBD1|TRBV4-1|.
CASSQATGGSFNEQFF
TGCGCCAGTAGCCAAGCCACAGGGGGCTCCTTCAATGAGCAGTTCTTC
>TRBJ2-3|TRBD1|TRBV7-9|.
CASGSTSWDRGKVDTQYF
TGTGCCAGCGGCTCGACCAGTTGGGACAGGGGAAAGGTTGATACGCAGTATTTT
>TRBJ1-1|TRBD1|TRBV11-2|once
CGSSLDSGGEAFF
TGTGGCAGCAGCTTAGACTCAGGGGGTGAAGCCTTCTTT
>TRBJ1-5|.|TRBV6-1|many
CASMELGSRYGYSNQPQHF
TGTGCCAGCATGGAACTGGGGAGTCGGTATGGTTATAGCAATCAGCCCCAGCATTTT
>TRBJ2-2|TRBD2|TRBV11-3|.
CASSLGRLAGNIGELFF
TGTGCCAGCAGCTTAGGCAGGCTAGCGGGGAACATCGGGGAGTTGTTTTTT
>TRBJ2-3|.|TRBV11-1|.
CASNLRERVGESHF
TGTGCCAGCAACTTAAGGGAACGTGTGGGAGAGTCTCACTTT
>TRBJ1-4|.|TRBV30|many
CAWKWKERGTNEKLFF
TGTGCCTGGAAGTGGAAGGAAAGGGGTACTAATGAAAAACTGTTTTTT
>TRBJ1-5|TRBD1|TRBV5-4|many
CASSLGTGGNQPQHF
TGTGCCAGCAGCTTGGGGACAGGGGGCAACCAGCCCCAGCATTTT
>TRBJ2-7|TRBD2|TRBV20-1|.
CSAPILAGRSYEQYF
TGCAGTGCCCCGATCCTAGCGGGCAGATCCTATGAGCAGTACTTC
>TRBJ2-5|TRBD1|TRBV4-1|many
CASSPQGQGIETQYF
TGCGCCAGCAGCCCCCAGGGACAGGGGATTGAGACCCAGTACTTC
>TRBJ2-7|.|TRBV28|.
CASREIGGQSYEQYF
TGTGCCAGCAGGGAAATCGGAGGACAAAGCTACGAGCAGTACTTC
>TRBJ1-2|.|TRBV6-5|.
CASMTAGVWGYTF
TGTGCCAGCATGACAGCGGGAGTCTGGGGCTACACCTTC
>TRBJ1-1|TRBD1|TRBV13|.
CANSLVGQGFTEASF
TGTGCCAACAGCTTGGTGGGACAGGGGTTCACTGAAGCTTCCTTT
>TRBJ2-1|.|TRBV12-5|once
CASDSYDEQFF
TGTGCTAGTGACTCCTACGATGAGCAGTTCTTC
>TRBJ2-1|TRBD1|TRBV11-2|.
CVSSLRSGQRFYNEQFF
TGTGTCAGCAGCCTACGATCGGGACAGAGATTCTACAATGAGCAGTTCTTC
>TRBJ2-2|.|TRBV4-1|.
CASSHPGGSTGELFF
TGCGCCAGCAGCCACCCTGGGGGCAGCACCGGGGAGCTGTTTTTT
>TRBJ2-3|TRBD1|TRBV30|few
CAWGQGLSTDTQYF
TGTGCCTGGGGACAGGGACTTAGCACAGATACGCAGTATTTT
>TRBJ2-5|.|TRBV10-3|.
CAVSQDRDQTQYF
TGTGCCGTCAGTCAGGATAGGGACCAGACCCAGTACTTC
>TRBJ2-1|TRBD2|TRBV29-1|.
CSALGLVGTNGHFF
TGCAGCGCACTCGGACTAGTGGGAACAAATGGGCACTTCTTC
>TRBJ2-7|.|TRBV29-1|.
CSVQTTYSSYEQYF
TGCAGCGTGCAGACGACGTACAGCTCCTACGAGCAGTACTTC
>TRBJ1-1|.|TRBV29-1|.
CSAVKQGGAIEAFF
TGCAGCGCGGTTAAACAGGGAGGTGCCATTGAAGCTTTCTTT
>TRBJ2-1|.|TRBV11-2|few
CASLEGGSIGEQFF
TGTGCCAGCTTAGAGGGAGGAAGTATCGGTGAGCAGTTCTTC
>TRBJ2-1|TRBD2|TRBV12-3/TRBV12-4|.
CVSSSSGTSGDNEQFF
TGTGTCAGCAGCTCTTCAGGGACTAGCGGAGACAATGAGCAGTTCTTC
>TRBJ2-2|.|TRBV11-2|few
CASSLPQGQTGELFF
TGTGCCAGTAGCCTTCCGCAAGGACAGACCGGGGAGCTGTTTTTT
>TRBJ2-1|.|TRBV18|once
CASSPGLTSYNEQFF
TGTGCCAGCTCCCCTGGACTCACTTCATACAATGAGCAGTTCTTC
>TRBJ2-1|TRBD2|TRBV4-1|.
CASSQETSGDVYEQFF
TGCGCCAGCAGCCAAGAAACTAGCGGGGATGTCTATGAGCAGTTCTTC
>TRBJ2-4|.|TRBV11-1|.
CASSLALAAALAKKIQYF
TGTGCCAGCAGCTTAGCCTTAGCAGCCGCTCTAGCCAAAAAGATCCAGTACTTC